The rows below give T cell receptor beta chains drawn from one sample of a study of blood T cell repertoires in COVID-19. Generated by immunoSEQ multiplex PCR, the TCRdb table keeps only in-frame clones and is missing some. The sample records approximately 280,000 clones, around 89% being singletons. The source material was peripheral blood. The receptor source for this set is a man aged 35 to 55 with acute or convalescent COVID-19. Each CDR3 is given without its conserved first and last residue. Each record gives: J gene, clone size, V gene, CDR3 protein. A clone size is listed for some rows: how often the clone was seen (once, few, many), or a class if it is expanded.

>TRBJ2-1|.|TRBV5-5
ASSPTGSSYNEQF
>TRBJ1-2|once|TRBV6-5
ASSYDSLYGYT
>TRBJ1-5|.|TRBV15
ATSRDPGVGNQPQH
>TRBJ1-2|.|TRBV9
ASSLNYGYT
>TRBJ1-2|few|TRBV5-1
ASSVGTGGYGYT
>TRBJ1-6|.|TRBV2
ASSPGQGELSPLH
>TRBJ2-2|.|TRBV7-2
ASSLVGTGDTGELF
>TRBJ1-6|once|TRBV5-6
ASSLLDRGSAAPLH
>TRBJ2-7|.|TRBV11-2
ASSEFGQSLSYEQY
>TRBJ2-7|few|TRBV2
ASNLQGQLYEQY
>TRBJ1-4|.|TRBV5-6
ASSHTGATNEKLF
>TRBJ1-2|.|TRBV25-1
ASSEQGYHGYT
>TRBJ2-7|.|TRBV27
ASSRGLPYEQY
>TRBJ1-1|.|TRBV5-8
ASRFRGRGTEAF
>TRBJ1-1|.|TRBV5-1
ASKLGQPNTEAF
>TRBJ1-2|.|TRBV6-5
ASSRQGNYGYT
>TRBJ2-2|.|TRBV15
ATSRGLPTGELF
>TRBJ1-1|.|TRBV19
ASSTGDLMNTEAF
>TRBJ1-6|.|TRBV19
ASSIGTGKGYNSPLH
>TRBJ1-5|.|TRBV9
ASSRGGGNQPQH
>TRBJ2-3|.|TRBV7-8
ASSLDRGNTDTQY
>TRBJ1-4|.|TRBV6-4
ASPGTGDEKLF
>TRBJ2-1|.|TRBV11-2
ASSWTSGVSYNEQF
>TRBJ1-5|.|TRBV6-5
ASWGPGNQPQH
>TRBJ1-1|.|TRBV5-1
ASSLHGVTEAF
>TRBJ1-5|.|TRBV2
ASSAGQGISSNQPQH
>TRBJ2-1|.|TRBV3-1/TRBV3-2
ASSSPGRDAYNEQF
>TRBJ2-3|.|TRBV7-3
ASSRTSGGVLGDTQY
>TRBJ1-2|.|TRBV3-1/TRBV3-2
ASSLKLGQGMGGYT
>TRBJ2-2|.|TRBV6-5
ASSSTRFVSGELF
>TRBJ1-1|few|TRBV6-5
ASTSPGMNTEAF
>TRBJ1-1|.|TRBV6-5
ASRPGDMNTEAF
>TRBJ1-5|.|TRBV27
ASSLNGYQPQH
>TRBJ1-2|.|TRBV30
AWRPTGGYGYT
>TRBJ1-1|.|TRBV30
AWKDSLNTEAF
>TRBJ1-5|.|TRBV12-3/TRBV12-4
ASSLTAGQPQH
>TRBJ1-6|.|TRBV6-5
ASASDRAYTPLH
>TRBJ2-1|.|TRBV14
ASSQPGRGGQF
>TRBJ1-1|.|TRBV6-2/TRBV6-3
ASSSPRRGPNTEAF
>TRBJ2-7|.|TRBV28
ASSTTGYEQY
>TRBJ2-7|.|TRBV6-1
ASSELLYEQY
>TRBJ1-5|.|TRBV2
ASSEGSGGQPQH
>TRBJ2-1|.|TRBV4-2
ASSQDSPRDNEQF
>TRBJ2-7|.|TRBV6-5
ASSPGGEQY
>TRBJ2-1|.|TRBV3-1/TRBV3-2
ASTRQGIYNEQF
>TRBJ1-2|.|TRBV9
ASSLEWGPYGYT